Below, one T cell receptor beta chain is given with its context. The sample comes from a study of blood T cell repertoires in COVID-19. Overall study: Acute and convalescent COVID-19 specimens originated in the United States, Italy and Spain. Nucleic acid was either cDNA or gDNA, and it came from T cells, B-cell-depleted T cells, or PBMCs.

Original data processing: Estimated nucleated cell counts came from reference gene primer amplification. Clones were sequenced by immunoSEQ multiplex PCR, and TCRdb holds only the in-frame ones, with some missing. For V, J and clone size, that table is used; D and trimming come from the DNA. The profile covers about 290,000 clones, with roughly 89% appearing a single time and 8.5% to 14% taken by the ten largest. The germline gives CDR1 MNHNS, CDR2 SASEGT. The germline V and J ends were trimmed by 0 bases and 7 bases, with 15 bases remaining between them. The length of the CDR3 is 15 residues. Seattle patients were enrolled during active infection and followed longitudinally.

The clonotype originates from a woman under 40 with COVID-19, enrolled during active disease. Material for sequencing was peripheral blood. The chain couples TRBV6-1 to TRBJ1-2; D is unresolved. CDR3 region: CASSEARGLVGGYTF. In nucleotides, the CDR3 is TGTGCCAGCAGTGAAGCCAGAGGCCTGGTAGGTGGCTACACCTTC.